This note documents a single T cell receptor (beta chain) sequence. The data belong to a study of blood T cell repertoires in COVID-19. The repertoire was sequenced with immunoSEQ multiplex PCR; TCRdb's copy has only in-frame clones and lacks some. The sample has more than 110,000 clones, roughly 89% seen once; the top ten hold more than 4%. This CDR3 spans 14 amino acids. CDR1 is MNHEY and CDR2 is SMNVEV in the germline V gene (reference sequence). J lost 4 bases, V lost 2 bases, and 1 base had no gene match. V usage is TRBV27 and J usage is TRBJ1-1, with 10 bases identical to TRBD1. This receptor was taken from a woman between 40 and 55 years old with acute or convalescent COVID-19. Sample: peripheral blood. CDR3 residues: CASSLGTGVTEAFF. CDR3 coding DNA: TGTGCCAGCAGTTTAGGGACAGGGGTCACTGAAGCTTTCTTT.